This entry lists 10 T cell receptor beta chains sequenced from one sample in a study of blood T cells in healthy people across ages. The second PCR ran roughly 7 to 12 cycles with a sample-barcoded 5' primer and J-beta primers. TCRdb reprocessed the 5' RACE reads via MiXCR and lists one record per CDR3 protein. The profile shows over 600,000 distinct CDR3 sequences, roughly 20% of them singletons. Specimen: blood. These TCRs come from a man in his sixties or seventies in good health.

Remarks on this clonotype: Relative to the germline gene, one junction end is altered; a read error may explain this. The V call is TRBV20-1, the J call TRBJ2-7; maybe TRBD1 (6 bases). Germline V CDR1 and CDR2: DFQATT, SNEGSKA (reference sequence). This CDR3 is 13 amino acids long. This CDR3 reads CSAGGQYSYGQYF. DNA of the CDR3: TGCAGTGCTGGCGGACAGTACTCCTACGGGCAGTACTTC.

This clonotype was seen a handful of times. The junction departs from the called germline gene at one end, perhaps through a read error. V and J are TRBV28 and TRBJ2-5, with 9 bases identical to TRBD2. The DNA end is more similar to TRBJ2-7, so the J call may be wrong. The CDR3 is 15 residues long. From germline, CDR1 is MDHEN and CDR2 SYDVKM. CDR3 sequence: CASSGGTSNSHEQYF. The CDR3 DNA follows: TGTGCCAGCAGTGGGGGGACTAGCAACTCCCACGAGCAGTACTTC.

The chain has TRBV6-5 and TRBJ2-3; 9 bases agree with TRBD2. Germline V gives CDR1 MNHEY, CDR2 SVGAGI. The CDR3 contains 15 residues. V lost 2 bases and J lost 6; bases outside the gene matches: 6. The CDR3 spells CASSYAGGPPDTQYF. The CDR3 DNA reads TGTGCCAGCAGTTACGCGGGAGGGCCGCCGGATACGCAGTATTTT.

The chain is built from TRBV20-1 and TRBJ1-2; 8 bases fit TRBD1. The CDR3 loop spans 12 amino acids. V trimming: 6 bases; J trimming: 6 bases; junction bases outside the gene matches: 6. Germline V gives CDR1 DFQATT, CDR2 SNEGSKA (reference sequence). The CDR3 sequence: CSAIQGVDGYTF. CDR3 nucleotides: TGCAGTGCCATACAGGGGGTTGATGGCTACACCTTC.

The CDR3 here is CASTTPLEQYF. CDR3 nucleotides: TGTGCCAGCACTACTCCCCTCGAGCAGTACTTC. The V and J genes are TRBV28 and TRBJ2-5, with unresolved D. The J call may not be correct, given that the DNA end is closer to TRBJ2-7. The CDR3 is 11 residues long. Germline-derived CDR1 and CDR2 are MDHEN and SYDVKM.

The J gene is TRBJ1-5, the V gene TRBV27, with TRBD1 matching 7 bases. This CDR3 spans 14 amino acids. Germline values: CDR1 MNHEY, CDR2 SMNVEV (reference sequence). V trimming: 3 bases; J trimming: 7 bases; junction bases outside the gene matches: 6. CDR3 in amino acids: CASSFEGAKQPQHF. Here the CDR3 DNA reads TGTGCCAGCAGTTTTGAGGGGGCGAAACAGCCCCAGCATTTT.

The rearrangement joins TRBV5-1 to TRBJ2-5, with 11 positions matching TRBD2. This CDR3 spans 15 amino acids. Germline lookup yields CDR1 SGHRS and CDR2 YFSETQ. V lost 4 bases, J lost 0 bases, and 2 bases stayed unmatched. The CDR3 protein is CASSRLAGNQETQYF. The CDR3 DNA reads TGCGCCAGCAGCCGACTAGCGGGAAACCAAGAGACCCAGTACTTC.

The CDR3 sequence: CASSEMGVTGEETQYF. CDR3 bases: TGTGCCAGCAGTGAAATGGGGGTGACAGGGGAAGAGACCCAGTACTTC. The V and J genes are TRBV2 and TRBJ2-5; TRBD1 aligns across 8 bases. Per the germline V gene, CDR1 is SNHLY and CDR2 is FYNNEI. The CDR3 spans 16 residues. The junction had 8 bases not matched to a gene; V was cut back by 2 bases and J by 3 bases.

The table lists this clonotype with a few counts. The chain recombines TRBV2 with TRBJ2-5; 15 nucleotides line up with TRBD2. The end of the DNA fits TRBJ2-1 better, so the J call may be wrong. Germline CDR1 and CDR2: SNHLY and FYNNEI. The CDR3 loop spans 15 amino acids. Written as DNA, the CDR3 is TGTGCCAGCAGTGGGACTAGCGGGAGGGCTGGTGAGCAGTTCTTC. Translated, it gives CASSGTSGRAGEQFF.

The CDR3: CASSPPSPGRYEQYF. CDR3 DNA sequence: TGTGCCAGCAGTCCCCCCAGCCCTGGCCGCTACGAGCAGTACTTC. This chain connects TRBV28 to TRBJ2-7; D gene ambiguous. Germline CDR1 MDHEN, CDR2 SYDVKM. Trimming removed 5 bases at V and 3 bases at J, with 17 bases between. This CDR3 is 15 amino acids long.